This entry lists 15 T cell receptor beta chains sequenced from one sample in a study of T-cell reconstitution after alpha-beta-depleted transplantation in children. TCRbeta library construction was performed incorporating unique molecular identifiers. One entry per CDR3 protein results from TCRdb running MiXCR on the PCR reads. The repertoire holds approximately 230,000 distinct CDR3 sequences, 20% to 30% seen once, with 2% to 3% in the top ten. Sequences were derived from PBMCs, sampled before TCRalphabeta/CD19-depleted stem cell transplant. The receptor source for this set is a girl aged 2-10 years with Fanconi anemia, due to receive a stem cell transplant.

This clonotype was counted ten times or more. The V and J genes are TRBV25-1 and TRBJ1-6; TRBD1 aligns across 7 bases. V dropped 5 bases and J dropped 7; count of bases not matched to a gene: 14. CDR3 length equals 17 residues. Looked up from germline, CDR1 is MGHDK and CDR2 is SYGVNS. CDR3 loop: CASSFEGGSGWNSPLHF. The CDR3 DNA is TGTGCCAGCAGTTTCGAAGGGGGCAGCGGGTGGAATTCACCCCTCCACTTT.

This clonotype was seen repeatedly, ten times or more. The chain recombines TRBV20-1 with TRBJ2-5, with 12 bases matching TRBD2. The germline V gene has CDR1 DFQATT and CDR2 SNEGSKA (reference sequence). Trimming removed 3 bases from V and 0 bases from J; junction bases left unmatched: 8. The CDR3 spans 17 residues. CDR3 coding DNA: TGCAGTGCTAGCAGGACTAGCGGGGTGTCGTACCAAGAGACCCAGTACTTC. The encoded protein is CSASRTSGVSYQETQYF.

This clonotype came up a few times. The rearrangement links TRBV7-9 to TRBJ1-2, with D unclear. Germline assignment: CDR1 SEHNR and CDR2 FQNEAQ (reference sequence). The CDR3 covers 13 residues. The germline V and J ends were trimmed by 3 bases and 4 bases, with 9 bases remaining between them. The DNA for the CDR3 is TGTGCCAGCAGCTTGCTGATGGGCTATGGCTACACCTTC. Translation: CASSLLMGYGYTF.

This clonotype was found many times. V and J are TRBV6-2 or TRBV6-3 and TRBJ2-6; D not certain. The CDR3 loop spans 16 amino acids. CDR1 and CDR2 (germline): MNHEY, SVGEGT. The ends were cut back, 0 bases at V and 0 bases at J, with 6 bases in the middle. CDR3 DNA sequence: TGTGCCAGCAGTTACTCCCCGCTCTCTGGGGCCAACGTCCTGACTTTC. It encodes CASSYSPLSGANVLTF.

This clonotype was detected only a few times. V usage is TRBV7-3 and J usage is TRBJ2-2; 9 nucleotides agree with TRBD2. Per the germline V gene, CDR1 is SGHTA and CDR2 is FQGTGA. J gave up 11 bases and V 5 bases, and 9 bases lay outside the gene matches. This CDR3 contains 14 residues. The CDR3 region is CASSQIAGESELFF. CDR3 nucleotides: TGTGCCAGCAGCCAAATAGCGGGAGAGTCAGAGCTGTTTTTT.

In its sample, this clonotype was seen once. The rearrangement joins TRBV2 to TRBJ2-2, with 7 bases fitting TRBD2. J was trimmed by 8 bases and V by 4 bases; bases with no gene match: 13. CDR3 length: 16 residues. Germline CDR1 reads SNHLY; CDR2 reads FYNNEI. The CDR3 region is CASSGGGSGKAGELFF. The CDR3 nucleotides are TGTGCCAGCAGTGGAGGCGGGAGTGGAAAGGCGGGGGAGCTGTTTTTT.

The chain employs TRBV3-1 and TRBJ2-1; D perhaps matches TRBD1 (6 bases). The CDR3 length is 14 residues. CDR1 is LGHDT and CDR2 is YNNKEL in the germline V gene (reference sequence). V was pared by 0 bases and J by 7 bases, with 10 bases between. The CDR3 is CASSQEQGRNEQFF. The CDR3 DNA follows: TGTGCCAGCAGCCAAGAGCAGGGGCGGAATGAGCAGTTCTTC.

The table lists this clonotype with a few counts. The chain employs TRBV7-2 and TRBJ2-7, with 7 bases fitting TRBD1. CDR3 length equals 14 residues. In germline, CDR1 is SGHTA, CDR2 FQGNSA. V shed 2 bases and J 3 bases; nucleotides not matched to a gene: 4. The CDR3 region has the DNA TGTGCCAGCAGCTTATCCCGGGACAGCTACGAGCAGTACTTC. Translated: CASSLSRDSYEQYF.

The chain links TRBV20-1 to TRBJ2-7, with 9 bases matching TRBD2. Germline values: CDR1 DFQATT, CDR2 SNEGSKA (reference sequence). The CDR3 runs to 15 residues. After removal of 0 bases from V and 4 bases from J, the junction contained 7 bases not matched to a gene. In DNA, the CDR3 is TGCAGTGCTAGAGATTTACAAGCGGGGGGTTACGAGCAGTACTTC. Translation gives CSARDLQAGGYEQYF.

CDR3 protein: CASSLARASGRGTDTQYF. The CDR3 DNA follows: TGTGCCAGCAGCTTAGCGAGGGCTAGCGGGAGGGGCACAGATACGCAGTATTTT. The chain carries TRBV7-2 and TRBJ2-3; TRBD2 matches at 12 bases. The CDR3 is 18 residues long. Germline V gene sequence: CDR1 SGHTA, CDR2 FQGNSA. Trimming cost V 0 bases and J 1 base; bases outside gene matches: 5.

The table lists this clonotype with many counts. The V and J genes are TRBV5-1 and TRBJ1-1; no firm D call. The germline gives CDR1 SGHRS, CDR2 YFSETQ. The V and J ends lost 4 bases and 3 bases respectively, with 4 bases between them. This CDR3 spans 11 amino acids. CDR3 in amino acids: CASSQDTEAFF. CDR3 nucleotide sequence: TGCGCCAGCAGCCAGGACACTGAAGCTTTCTTT.

This clonotype was seen a few times. The CDR3 sequence is CASSPPFFGTGINQPQHF. The CDR3 bases are TGTGCCAGCAGTCCCCCCTTTTTCGGGACAGGGATCAATCAGCCCCAGCATTTT. This chain links TRBV28 with TRBJ1-5; 9 positions match TRBD1. Germline V gene sequence: CDR1 MDHEN, CDR2 SYDVKM. Trimming took 5 bases from V and 3 from J; bases not matched to a gene: 14. This CDR3 comprises 18 residues. Full variable domain (missing parts from reference TRBV28 and TRBJ1-5): DVKVTQSSRYLVKRTGEKVFLECVQDMDHENMFWYRQDPGLGLRLIYFSYDVKMKEKGDIPEGYSVSREKKERFSLILESASTNQTSMYLCASSPPFFGTGINQPQHFGDGTRLSIL.

There are many counts of this clonotype. V gene TRBV20-1 combines with J gene TRBJ2-3, with 11 positions matching TRBD2. Germline V gene lookup returns CDR1 DFQATT and CDR2 SNEGSKA (reference sequence). The CDR3 contains 15 residues. The V and J ends lost 3 bases and 2 bases, in that order; junction bases with no gene match: 4. In DNA, the CDR3 is TGCAGTGCTAGCCCACTAGCGGGAGACACAGATACGCAGTATTTT. The encoded protein is CSASPLAGDTDTQYF.

This clonotype has a count of ten or more. The chain couples TRBV4-1 to TRBJ2-7; TRBD2 agrees at 7 bases. V dropped 3 bases and J dropped 3; count of bases not matched to a gene: 2. Germline assignment: CDR1 MGHRA and CDR2 YSYEKL. The CDR3 runs 13 residues. The CDR3 region is CASSHGGDYEQYF. The DNA of the CDR3 is TGCGCCAGCAGCCATGGGGGGGACTACGAGCAGTACTTC.

A few counts support this clonotype. The chain uses TRBV7-2 and TRBJ2-7; 8 nucleotides match TRBD1. CDR3 length: 16 amino acids. Germline assignment: CDR1 SGHTA and CDR2 FQGNSA. Trimming at V came to 5 bases and at J to 0 bases, leaving 9 bases not matched to a gene. CDR3 sequence (DNA): TGTGCCAGCAGCCCGTGGACAGGGCAGAGCTCCTACGAGCAGTACTTC. Translated, it gives CASSPWTGQSSYEQYF. The complete variable domain, with remaining parts taken from reference TRBV7-2 and TRBJ2-7, reads GAGVSQSPSNKVTEKGKDVELRCDPISGHTALYWYRQSLGQGLEFLIYFQGNSAPDKSGLPSDRFSAERTGGSVSTLTIQRTQQEDSAVYLCASSPWTGQSSYEQYFGPGTRLTVT.